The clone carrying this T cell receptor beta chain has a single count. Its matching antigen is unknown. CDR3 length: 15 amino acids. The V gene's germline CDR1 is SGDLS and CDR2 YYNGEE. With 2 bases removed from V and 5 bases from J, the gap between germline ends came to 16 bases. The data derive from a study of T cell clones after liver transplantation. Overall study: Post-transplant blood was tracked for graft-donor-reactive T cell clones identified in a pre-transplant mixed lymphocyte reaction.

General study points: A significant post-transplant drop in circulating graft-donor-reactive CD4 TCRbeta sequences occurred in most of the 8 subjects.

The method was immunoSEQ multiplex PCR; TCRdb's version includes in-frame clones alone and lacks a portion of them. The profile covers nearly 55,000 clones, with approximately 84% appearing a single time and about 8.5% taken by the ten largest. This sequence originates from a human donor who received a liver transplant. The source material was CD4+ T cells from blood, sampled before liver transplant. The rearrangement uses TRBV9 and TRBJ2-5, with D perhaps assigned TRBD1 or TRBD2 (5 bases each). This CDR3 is CASSVGTRAAETQYF. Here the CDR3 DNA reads TGTGCCAGCAGCGTCGGGACCAGGGCGGCGGAGACCCAGTACTTC.